The source of this T cell receptor (beta chain) is a study of blood T cell repertoires in COVID-19. Study in general: Samples taken during acute and convalescent COVID-19 were collected in the United States, Italy and Spain. The analysed material was cDNA or gDNA that came from T cells, B-cell-depleted T cells, or PBMCs.

Participant reports of clinical history set cohort assignment. In the source study's methods: Scientists estimated how many nucleated cells there were by amplifying reference gene primers. The repertoire was sequenced with immunoSEQ multiplex PCR; TCRdb's copy has only in-frame clones and lacks some. That table furnishes V, J and clone size, whereas the DNA furnished D and trimming. This table has fewer than 250,000 clones, 83% appearing once. The CDR3 is 13 amino acids. The germline V gene has CDR1 LNHDA and CDR2 SQIVND (reference sequence). The V end was cut by 5 bases, the J end by 0 bases, with 8 bases between.

The sequenced material came from PBMCs or T cells enriched from blood (not recorded which). The chain has TRBV19 and TRBJ2-7, with a possible D match to TRBD2 (6 bases). The source of this sequence is a woman aged 40 to 55 who had been exposed to COVID-19. Here the CDR3 reads CASSPGGSYEQYF. DNA for the CDR3: TGTGCCAGTAGTCCCGGGGGCTCCTACGAGCAGTACTTC.